The text below deals with one TCR beta chain. Antigen: not known. The sample is drawn from a study of shared clonotypes between healthy human individuals. Study observations and caveats: Only blood samples were collected, and tissue repertoires likely differ.

It was across several immunoSEQ plates that each subset's genomic DNA was evenly split. Method: immunoSEQ multiplex PCR; TCRdb's copy keeps in-frame clones and lacks some. Of about 1.1 million clones listed, 70% to 85% were seen once; the top ten hold 0.85% to 1%. V dropped 4 bases and J dropped 7; count of bases not matched to a gene: 8. Germline CDR1 and CDR2: SGHRS and YFSETQ. The CDR3 totals 15 residues. The gene calls are TRBV5-1 and TRBJ1-2, with TRBD1 identical over 12 bases. This TCR was recovered from a man younger than 35 in good health. Some clones in this sample may be carry-over from other donors' samples. Sequencing was performed on memory CD4+ T cells from PBMCs. As to subset: CD45RA-negative fraction. The DNA for the CDR3 is TGCGCCAGCAGCCCAACCGGGACAGGGGGCGGTGGCTACACCTTC. It specifies CASSPTGTGGGGYTF.